These T cell receptor beta chains were read from a single sample in a study of blood T cell repertoires in COVID-19. Data came from immunoSEQ multiplex PCR; TCRdb stores just in-frame clones and leaves some out. Of 60,000 or so clones listed, approximately 84% were seen once; the top ten hold 25%. Sequences were obtained from peripheral blood. Source of these receptors: a human donor in a cohort sampled during active COVID-19. The conserved cysteine and the conserved F or W are not part of the CDR3 here. Fields, in order: D gene, J gene, V gene, clone size, CDR3 protein. A D gene is named only where the DNA matches it firmly. Expanded clones get a size class; other rows say once, few or many, or leave the size out.

D: .; J: TRBJ2-5; V: TRBV9; size: once; CDR3: ASSVGVIRGAETQY
D: .; J: TRBJ1-5; V: TRBV28; size: .; CDR3: ASSPLRARQPQH
D: .; J: TRBJ1-1; V: TRBV12-3/TRBV12-4; size: few; CDR3: ASSLTRAEAF
D: .; J: TRBJ1-2; V: TRBV3-1/TRBV3-2; size: .; CDR3: ASSQDQSGRGFYGYT
D: TRBD2; J: TRBJ2-7; V: TRBV19; size: .; CDR3: ASSIGTSGRREQY
D: TRBD1; J: TRBJ2-3; V: TRBV7-2; size: .; CDR3: ASSPDRAADTQY
D: .; J: TRBJ1-2; V: TRBV20-1; size: .; CDR3: SASARGNEFNYGYT
D: .; J: TRBJ2-2; V: TRBV7-3; size: .; CDR3: ASSSGSNTGELF
D: TRBD2; J: TRBJ2-1; V: TRBV6-2/TRBV6-3; size: .; CDR3: ASSYSAGVVSNEQF
D: TRBD2; J: TRBJ2-3; V: TRBV10-1; size: few; CDR3: ASSELAGADTQY
D: .; J: TRBJ1-3; V: TRBV21-1; size: .; CDR3: ASSKSDRSRDTIY
D: .; J: TRBJ1-5; V: TRBV2; size: .; CDR3: ASRRDNNQPQH
D: TRBD2; J: TRBJ2-1; V: TRBV11-2; size: .; CDR3: ASSRTSGVSYNEQF
D: .; J: TRBJ1-2; V: TRBV6-1; size: .; CDR3: ASTSAGEGDGYT
D: .; J: TRBJ2-1; V: TRBV19; size: .; CDR3: ASSTRGLLNEQF
D: TRBD2; J: TRBJ2-1; V: TRBV3-1/TRBV3-2; size: .; CDR3: ASSRGAAGGINEQF
D: TRBD2; J: TRBJ2-1; V: TRBV5-4; size: .; CDR3: ASSLAERGLNEQF
D: .; J: TRBJ2-7; V: TRBV5-1; size: .; CDR3: ASSLSPGEAREQY
D: .; J: TRBJ2-1; V: TRBV2; size: .; CDR3: ASSQGAFSYNEQF
D: .; J: TRBJ1-5; V: TRBV4-2; size: .; CDR3: ASSQEGGRVSNQPQH
D: .; J: TRBJ2-5; V: TRBV6-2/TRBV6-3; size: .; CDR3: ASSSPGVQETQY
D: .; J: TRBJ1-2; V: TRBV29-1; size: .; CDR3: SVEVLTGYGYT
D: .; J: TRBJ2-4; V: TRBV2; size: once; CDR3: ASSEGGGTLNIQY
D: .; J: TRBJ1-1; V: TRBV28; size: .; CDR3: ASSLGFLGGEAF